Shown below are 8 T cell receptor beta chains from a single sample sequenced in a study of shared clonotypes between healthy human individuals. In the naive CD8 group, cells lacked CD45RO and were positively selected for CCR7, so terminally differentiated effector memory CD45RA+ cells were left out. Using immunoSEQ multiplex PCR, the repertoire was profiled, and TCRdb retains in-frame clones only, with some absent. Of under 850,000 clones listed, around 92% were seen once; the top ten hold approximately 25%. The sequenced material came from naive CD8+ T cells sorted from blood. All receptors come from a man aged 30-40 years in good health.

The chain has TRBV27 and TRBJ2-7; D could derive from TRBD1 or TRBD2 (5 bases each). Germline V CDR1 and CDR2: MNHEY, SMNVEV (reference sequence). Between the trimmed V and J ends, which lost 8 bases and 2 bases, there was a span of 10 bases. There are 12 residues in the CDR3. In DNA form, the CDR3 reads TGTGCCAGCGGGGACGGCCCCTACGAGCAGTACTTC. Amino acid sequence: CASGDGPYEQYF.

This rearrangement joins TRBV7-6 to TRBJ1-3; possible D gene TRBD1, 6 bases. Germline-derived CDR1 and CDR2 are SGHVS and FNYEAQ. The CDR3 is made up of 17 amino acids. The V end lost 1 base, the J end lost 0 bases, and 13 bases lay between the germline ends. CDR3 sequence reads: CASSLVLGGPSGNTIYF. CDR3 DNA sequence: TGTGCCAGCAGCTTAGTGCTCGGGGGGCCCTCTGGAAACACCATATATTTT.

The chain uses TRBV7-2 and TRBJ1-5, with D hard to call. The V gene's germline CDR1 is SGHTA and CDR2 FQGNSA. Deletions cut 5 bases from V and 0 bases from J, with 5 bases between. The CDR3 runs to 13 residues. The CDR3 DNA is TGTGCCAGCAGCAGGAATAGCAATCAGCCCCAGCATTTT. As protein: CASSRNSNQPQHF.

The V call is TRBV10-1, the J call TRBJ1-1; D is undetermined. Germline CDR1 WNHNN, CDR2 SYGVQD (reference sequence). Trimming stripped 3 bases from V and 0 bases from J, with 5 bases between. CDR3 length: 13 residues. The CDR3 DNA sequence: TGCGCCAGCAGTGAAACGCTGAACACTGAAGCTTTCTTT. Its protein product is CASSETLNTEAFF.

The chain joins TRBV2 to TRBJ2-3; 9 nucleotides align to TRBD2. CDR3 size: 15 residues. CDR1 is SNHLY, CDR2 FYNNEI, per germline. The ends lost 7 bases at V and 2 bases at J; junction bases unmatched: 7. The CDR3 DNA is TGTGCCAGCACCGACAGACTAGCGGACACAGATACGCAGTATTTT. The encoded protein is CASTDRLADTDTQYF.

This chain links TRBV9 with TRBJ2-1; D unclear. The CDR3 totals 15 residues. Trimming removed 0 bases at V and 3 bases at J, with 10 bases between. CDR1 and CDR2 from the germline V gene are SGDLS and YYNGEE. CDR3 sequence (DNA): TGTGCCAGCAGCGTAGATGGAACCGACTACAATGAGCAGTTCTTC. It specifies CASSVDGTDYNEQFF. Full variable domain (remainder filled in from reference TRBV9 and TRBJ2-1): DSGVTQTPKHLITATGQRVTLRCSPRSGDLSVYWYQQSLDQGLQFLIQYYNGEERAKGNILERFSAQQFPDLHSELNLSSLELGDSALYFCASSVDGTDYNEQFFGPGTRLTVL.

CDR3 in amino acids: CASSTSSGVRFEQYF. Here the CDR3 DNA reads TGTGCCAGTAGTACGTCTAGCGGGGTAAGATTCGAGCAGTACTTC. The chain couples TRBV19 to TRBJ2-7; 9 nucleotides align to TRBD2. Germline V gene data show CDR1 as LNHDA and CDR2 as SQIVND (reference sequence). The V segment lost 4 bases and the J segment 6 bases; nucleotides outside the gene matches: 10. The CDR3 runs to 15 residues.

The rearrangement uses TRBV28 and TRBJ2-1; D might be TRBD2 (6 bases). Germline loops: CDR1 MDHEN, CDR2 SYDVKM. Trimming removed 3 bases from V and 8 bases from J, with 14 bases in between. This CDR3 region has 14 residues. CDR3 bases: TGTGCCAGCAGTTTGCGTCTAGCGAGCGATGAGCAGTTCTTC. Its protein is CASSLRLASDEQFF.